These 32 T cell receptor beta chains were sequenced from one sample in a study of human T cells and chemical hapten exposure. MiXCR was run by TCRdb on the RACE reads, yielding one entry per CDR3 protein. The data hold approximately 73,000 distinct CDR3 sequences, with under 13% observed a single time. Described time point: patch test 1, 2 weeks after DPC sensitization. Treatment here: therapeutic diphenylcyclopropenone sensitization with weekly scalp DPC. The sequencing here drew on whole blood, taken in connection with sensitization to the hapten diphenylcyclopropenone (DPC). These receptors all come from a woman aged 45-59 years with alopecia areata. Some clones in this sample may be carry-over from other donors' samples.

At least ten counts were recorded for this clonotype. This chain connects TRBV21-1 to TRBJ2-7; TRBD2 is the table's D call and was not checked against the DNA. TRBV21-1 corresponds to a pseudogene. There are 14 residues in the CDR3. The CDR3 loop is CASSKGMRELEQYF. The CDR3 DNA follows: TGTGCCAGCAGCAAAGGTATGCGGGAGTTAGAGCAGTACTTC.

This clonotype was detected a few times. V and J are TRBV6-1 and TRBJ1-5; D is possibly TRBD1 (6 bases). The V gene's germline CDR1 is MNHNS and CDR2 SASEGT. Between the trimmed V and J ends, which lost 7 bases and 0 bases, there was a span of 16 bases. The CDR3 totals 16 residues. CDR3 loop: CASILTQGYSNQPQHF. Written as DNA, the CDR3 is TGTGCCAGCATTCTAACCCAGGGGTATAGCAATCAGCCCCAGCATTTT.

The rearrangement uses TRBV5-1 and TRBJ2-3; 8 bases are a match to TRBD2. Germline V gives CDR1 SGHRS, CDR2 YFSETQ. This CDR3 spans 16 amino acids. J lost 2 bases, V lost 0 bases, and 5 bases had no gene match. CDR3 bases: TGCGCCAGCAGCTTGGCCCGCGGGGGGCCCACAGATACGCAGTATTTT. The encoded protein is CASSLARGGPTDTQYF.

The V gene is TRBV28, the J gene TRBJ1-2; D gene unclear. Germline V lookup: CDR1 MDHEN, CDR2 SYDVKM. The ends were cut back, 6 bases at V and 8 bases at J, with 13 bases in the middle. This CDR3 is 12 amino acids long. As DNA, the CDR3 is TGTGCCAGCAGCTCGGCGGGCGGAGGCTACACCTTC. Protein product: CASSSAGGGYTF.

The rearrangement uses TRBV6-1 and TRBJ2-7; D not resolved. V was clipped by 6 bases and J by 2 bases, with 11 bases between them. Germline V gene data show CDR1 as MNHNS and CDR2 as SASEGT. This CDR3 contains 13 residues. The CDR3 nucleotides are TGTGCCAGCAGCAGAGGAAACCCCTACGAGCAGTACTTC. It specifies CASSRGNPYEQYF.

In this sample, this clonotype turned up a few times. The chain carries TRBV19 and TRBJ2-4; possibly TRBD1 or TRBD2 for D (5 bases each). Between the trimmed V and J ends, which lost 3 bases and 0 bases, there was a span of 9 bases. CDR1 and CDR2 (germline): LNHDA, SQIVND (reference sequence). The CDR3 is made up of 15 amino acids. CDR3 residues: CASSIGAGAKNIQYF. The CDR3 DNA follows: TGTGCCAGTAGTATCGGGGCGGGAGCCAAAAACATTCAGTACTTC.

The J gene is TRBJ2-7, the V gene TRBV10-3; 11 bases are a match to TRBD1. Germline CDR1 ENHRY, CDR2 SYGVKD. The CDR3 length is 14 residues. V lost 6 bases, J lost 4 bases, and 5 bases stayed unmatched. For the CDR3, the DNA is TGTGCCATCAGGGAGGGGACAGGGGGTTACGAGCAGTACTTC. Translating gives CAIREGTGGYEQYF.

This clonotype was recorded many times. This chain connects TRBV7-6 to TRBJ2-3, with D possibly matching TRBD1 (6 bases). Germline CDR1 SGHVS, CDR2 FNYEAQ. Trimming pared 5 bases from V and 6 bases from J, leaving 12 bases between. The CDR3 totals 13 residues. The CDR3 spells CASSPGHGDTQYF. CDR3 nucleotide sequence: TGTGCCAGCAGCCCGGGACACGGGGATACGCAGTATTTT.

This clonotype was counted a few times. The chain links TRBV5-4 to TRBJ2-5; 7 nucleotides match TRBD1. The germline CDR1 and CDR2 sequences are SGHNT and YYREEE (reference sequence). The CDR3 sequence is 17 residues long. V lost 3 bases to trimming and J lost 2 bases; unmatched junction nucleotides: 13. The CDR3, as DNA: TGTGCCAGCAGCTCCCGGACAGGCCCCCTTCTACAAGAGACCCAGTACTTC. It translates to CASSSRTGPLLQETQYF.

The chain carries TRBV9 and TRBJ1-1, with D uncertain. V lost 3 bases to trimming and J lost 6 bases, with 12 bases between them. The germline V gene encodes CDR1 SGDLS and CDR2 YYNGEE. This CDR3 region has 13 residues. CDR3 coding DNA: TGTGCCAGCAGCGCTCGTAGTAGGGCTGAAGCTTTCTTT. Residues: CASSARSRAEAFF.

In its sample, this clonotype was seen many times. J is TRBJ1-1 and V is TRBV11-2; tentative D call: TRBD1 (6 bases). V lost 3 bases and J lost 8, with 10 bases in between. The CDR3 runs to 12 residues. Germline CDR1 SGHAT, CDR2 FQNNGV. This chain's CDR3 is CASSFTGLEAFF. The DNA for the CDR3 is TGTGCCAGCAGCTTCACAGGGTTAGAAGCTTTCTTT. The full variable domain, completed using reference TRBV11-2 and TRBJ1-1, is EAGVAQSPRYKIIEKRQSVAFWCNPISGHATLYWYQQILGQGPKLLIQFQNNGVVDDSQLPKDRFSAERLKGVDSTLKIQPAKLEDSAVYLCASSFTGLEAFFGQGTRLTVV.

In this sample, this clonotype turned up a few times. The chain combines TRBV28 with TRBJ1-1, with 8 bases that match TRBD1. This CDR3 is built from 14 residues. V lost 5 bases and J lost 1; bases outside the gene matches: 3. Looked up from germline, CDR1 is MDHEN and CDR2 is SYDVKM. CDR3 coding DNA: TGTGCCAGCAGTCGTACAGGGGGGAACACTGAAGCTTTCTTT. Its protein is CASSRTGGNTEAFF.

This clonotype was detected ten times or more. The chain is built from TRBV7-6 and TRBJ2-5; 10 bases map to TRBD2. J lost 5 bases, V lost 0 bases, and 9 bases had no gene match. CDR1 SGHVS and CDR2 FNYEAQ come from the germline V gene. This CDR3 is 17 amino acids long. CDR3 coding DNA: TGTGCCAGCAGCTTAGCGCCCCTAGCGGGAGACGGGGAGACCCAGTACTTC. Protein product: CASSLAPLAGDGETQYF.

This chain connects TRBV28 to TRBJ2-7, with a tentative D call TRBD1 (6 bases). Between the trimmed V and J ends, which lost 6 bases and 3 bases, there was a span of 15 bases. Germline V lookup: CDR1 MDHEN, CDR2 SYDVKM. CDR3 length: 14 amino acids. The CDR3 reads CASRTGQKVYEQYF. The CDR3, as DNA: TGTGCCAGCAGGACGGGACAAAAAGTCTACGAGCAGTACTTC.

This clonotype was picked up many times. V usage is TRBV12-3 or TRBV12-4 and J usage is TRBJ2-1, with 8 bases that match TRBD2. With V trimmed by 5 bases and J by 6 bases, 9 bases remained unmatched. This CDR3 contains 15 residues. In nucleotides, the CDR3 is TGTGCCAGCAGTAGCAGGGCGCTAGCGGGCAATGAGCAGTTCTTC. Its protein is CASSSRALAGNEQFF.

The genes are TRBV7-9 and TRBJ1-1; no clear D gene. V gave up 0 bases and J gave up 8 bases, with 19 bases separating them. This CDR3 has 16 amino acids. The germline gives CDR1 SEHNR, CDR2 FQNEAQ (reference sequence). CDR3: CASSLAGSRQSKEAFF. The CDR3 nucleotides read TGTGCCAGCAGCTTAGCGGGATCCCGGCAAAGTAAAGAAGCTTTCTTT.

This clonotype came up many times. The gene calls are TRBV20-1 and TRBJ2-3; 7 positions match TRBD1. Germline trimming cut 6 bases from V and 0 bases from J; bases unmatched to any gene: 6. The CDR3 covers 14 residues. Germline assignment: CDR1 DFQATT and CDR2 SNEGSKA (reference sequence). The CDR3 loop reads CSAHDRASTDTQYF. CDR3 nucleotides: TGCAGTGCGCATGACAGGGCCAGCACAGATACGCAGTATTTT.

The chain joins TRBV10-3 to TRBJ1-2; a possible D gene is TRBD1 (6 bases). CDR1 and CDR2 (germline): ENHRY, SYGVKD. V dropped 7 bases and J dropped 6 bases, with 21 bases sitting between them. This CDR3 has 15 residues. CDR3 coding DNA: TGTGCCATCAATCAAGGGGCTACAGGGAGGAATGGCTACACCTTC. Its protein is CAINQGATGRNGYTF.

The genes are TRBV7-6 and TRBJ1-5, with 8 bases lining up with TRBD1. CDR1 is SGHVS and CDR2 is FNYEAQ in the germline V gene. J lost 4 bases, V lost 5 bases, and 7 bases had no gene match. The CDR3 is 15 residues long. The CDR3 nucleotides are TGTGCCAGCAGCCTATGGACAGGGCTTAATCAGCCCCAGCATTTT. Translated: CASSLWTGLNQPQHF.

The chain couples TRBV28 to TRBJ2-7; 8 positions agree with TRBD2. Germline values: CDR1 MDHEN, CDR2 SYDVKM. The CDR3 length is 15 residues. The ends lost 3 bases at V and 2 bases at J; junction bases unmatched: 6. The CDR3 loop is CASSFEVAGPYEQYF. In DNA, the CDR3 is TGTGCCAGCAGTTTTGAGGTAGCGGGGCCCTACGAGCAGTACTTC. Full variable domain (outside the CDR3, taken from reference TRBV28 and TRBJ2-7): DVKVTQSSRYLVKRTGEKVFLECVQDMDHENMFWYRQDPGLGLRLIYFSYDVKMKEKGDIPEGYSVSREKKERFSLILESASTNQTSMYLCASSFEVAGPYEQYFGPGTRLTVT.

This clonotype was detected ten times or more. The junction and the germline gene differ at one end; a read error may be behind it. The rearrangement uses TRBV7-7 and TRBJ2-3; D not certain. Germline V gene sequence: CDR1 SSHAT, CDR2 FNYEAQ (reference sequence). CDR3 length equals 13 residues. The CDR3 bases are TGTGCTAGCAGCTCGACGGTGACAGATACGCAGTATTTT. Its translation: CASSSTVTDTQYF.

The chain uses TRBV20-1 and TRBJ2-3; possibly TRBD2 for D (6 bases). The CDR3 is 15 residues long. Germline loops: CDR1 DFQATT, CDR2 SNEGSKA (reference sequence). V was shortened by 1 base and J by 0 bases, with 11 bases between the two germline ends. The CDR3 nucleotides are TGCAGTGCTAGAGTCCCTAGCGCTAGCACAGATACGCAGTATTTT. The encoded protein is CSARVPSASTDTQYF.

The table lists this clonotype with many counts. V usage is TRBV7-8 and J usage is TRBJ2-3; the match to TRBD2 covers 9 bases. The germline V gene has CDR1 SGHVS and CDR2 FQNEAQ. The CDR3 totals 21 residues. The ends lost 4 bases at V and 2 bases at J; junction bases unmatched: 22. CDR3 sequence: CASSYRGRGVIGGRDTDTQYF. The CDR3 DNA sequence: TGTGCCAGCAGCTACCGGGGCAGGGGAGTCATTGGCGGGAGGGACACAGATACGCAGTATTTT.

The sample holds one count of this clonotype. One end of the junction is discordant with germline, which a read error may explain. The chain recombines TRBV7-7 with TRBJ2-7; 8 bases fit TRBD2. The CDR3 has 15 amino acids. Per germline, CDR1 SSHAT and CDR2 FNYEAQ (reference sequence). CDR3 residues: CASSFRAGVPYEQYF. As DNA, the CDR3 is TGTGCTAGCAGCTTTCGAGCGGGAGTCCCCTACGAGCAGTACTTC.

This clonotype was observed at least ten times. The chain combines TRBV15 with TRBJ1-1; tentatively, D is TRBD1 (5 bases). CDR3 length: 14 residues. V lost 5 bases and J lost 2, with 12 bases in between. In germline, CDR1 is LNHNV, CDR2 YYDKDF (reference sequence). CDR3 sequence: CATSPGGFNTEAFF. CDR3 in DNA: TGTGCCACCAGCCCCGGGGGGTTCAACACTGAAGCTTTCTTT.

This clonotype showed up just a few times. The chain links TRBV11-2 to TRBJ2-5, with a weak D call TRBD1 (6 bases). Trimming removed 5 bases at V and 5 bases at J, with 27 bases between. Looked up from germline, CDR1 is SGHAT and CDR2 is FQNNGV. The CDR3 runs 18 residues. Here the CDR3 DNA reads TGTGCCAGCAGCACCCGACAGGCCCAACCCCAAGGGAGCGAGACCCAGTACTTC. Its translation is CASSTRQAQPQGSETQYF.

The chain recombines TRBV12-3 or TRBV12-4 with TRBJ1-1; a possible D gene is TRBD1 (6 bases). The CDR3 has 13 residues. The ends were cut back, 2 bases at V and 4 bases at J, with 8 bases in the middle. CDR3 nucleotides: TGTGCCAGCAGTTTAAACAGGGTCACTGAAGCTTTCTTT. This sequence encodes CASSLNRVTEAFF.

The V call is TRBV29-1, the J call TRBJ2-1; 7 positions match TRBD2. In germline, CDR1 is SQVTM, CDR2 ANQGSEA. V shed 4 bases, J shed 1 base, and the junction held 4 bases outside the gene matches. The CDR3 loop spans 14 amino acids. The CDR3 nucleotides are TGCAGCGTTGGCGCGGGAGTTTCCTACAATGAGCAGTTCTTC. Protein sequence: CSVGAGVSYNEQFF.

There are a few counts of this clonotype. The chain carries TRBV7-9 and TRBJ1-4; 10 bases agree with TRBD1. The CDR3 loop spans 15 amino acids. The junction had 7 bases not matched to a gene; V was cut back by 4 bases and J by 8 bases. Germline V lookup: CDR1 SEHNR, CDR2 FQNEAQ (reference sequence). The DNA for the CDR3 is TGTGCCAGCAGCTCCGGACAGGGGGGTCGGGAAAAACTGTTTTTT. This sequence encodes CASSSGQGGREKLFF. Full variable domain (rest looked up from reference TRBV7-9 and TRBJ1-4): DTGVSQNPRHKITKRGQNVTFRCDPISEHNRLYWYRQTLGQGPEFLTYFQNEAQLEKSRLLSDRFSAERPKGSFSTLEIQRTEQGDSAMYLCASSSGQGGREKLFFGSGTQLSVL.

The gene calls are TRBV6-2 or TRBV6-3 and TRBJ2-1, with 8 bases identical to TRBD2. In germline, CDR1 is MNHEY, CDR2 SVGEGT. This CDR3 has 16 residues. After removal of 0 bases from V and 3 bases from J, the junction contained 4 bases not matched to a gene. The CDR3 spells CASSYSGTRLYNEQFF. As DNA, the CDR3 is TGTGCCAGCAGTTACTCCGGGACTAGACTCTACAATGAGCAGTTCTTC.

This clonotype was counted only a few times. The CDR3 DNA reads as TGTGCCAGCAGCCTTCGACAGGGATCTGAAGCTTTCTTT. This encodes CASSLRQGSEAFF. The chain joins TRBV7-9 to TRBJ1-1; 7 nucleotides align to TRBD1. CDR3 size: 13 residues. J gave up 6 bases and V 5 bases, and 6 bases lay outside the gene matches. Germline CDR1 is SEHNR and CDR2 is FQNEAQ (reference sequence).

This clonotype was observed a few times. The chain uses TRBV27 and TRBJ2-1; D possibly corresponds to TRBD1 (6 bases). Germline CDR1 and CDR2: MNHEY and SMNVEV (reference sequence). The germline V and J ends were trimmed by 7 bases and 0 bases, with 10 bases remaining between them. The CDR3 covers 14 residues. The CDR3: CASMGAPSYNEQFF. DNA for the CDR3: TGTGCCAGCATGGGGGCCCCCTCCTACAATGAGCAGTTCTTC.